The entry below describes one TCR beta chain. Each CDR3 protein gets one entry after TCRdb re-called the RT-PCR reads with MiXCR. The sample holds about 780,000 distinct CDR3 sequences, approximately 18% seen once. These data come from a study of response to subunit inactivated influenza vaccine. The specimen comprised PBMCs from blood, sampled more than 4 days after vaccination. The receptor was isolated from a man between 45 and 60 years old who received an inactivated influenza vaccine.

The chain's CDR3 is CASSLGVAGGRNTQYF. Written as DNA, the CDR3 is TGTGCCAGCAGCTTAGGCGTAGCGGGGGGCCGAAATACGCAGTATTTT. This chain uses TRBV7-2 with TRBJ2-3, with 10 nucleotides matching TRBD2. V shed 1 base and J 7 bases; nucleotides not matched to a gene: 8. The CDR3 extends over 16 amino acids. CDR1 is SGHTA, CDR2 FQGNSA, per germline. Looking up the rest from reference TRBV7-2 and TRBJ2-3 gives the full variable domain: GAGVSQSPSNKVTEKGKDVELRCDPISGHTALYWYRQSLGQGLEFLIYFQGNSAPDKSGLPSDRFSAERTGGSVSTLTIQRTQQEDSAVYLCASSLGVAGGRNTQYFGPGTRLTVL.